The clone carrying this T cell receptor beta chain was counted only a few times. Its antigen is unidentified. This entry is derived from a study of T-cell memory formation after mild COVID-19. Study overall: TCR clusters were largely donor specific. Study conclusions and caveats: Some SARS-CoV-2-responding clones were already detected in memory before infection. The CD4+ clones that contracted clustered mainly within CM and EM, and the CD8+ clones concentrated in EMRA.

The CDR3 loop spans 15 amino acids. Deletions cut 4 bases from V and 2 bases from J, with 14 bases between. Germline V gene data show CDR1 as SGHNT and CDR2 as YYREEE (reference sequence). TCR alpha and TCR beta cDNA libraries with sample barcodes and UMIs came from 5'RACE using constant-segment primers. TCRdb passed the 5' RACE reads through MiXCR, listing each CDR3 protein once. The sample contains 350,000 to 500,000 distinct CDR3 sequences, approximately 18% of which appear only once. This TCR was recovered from a man between 18 and 35 years old who had mild COVID-19 (a few samples of this study predate the infection). Cell type and time point are not known. The gene calls are TRBV5-4 and TRBJ2-3; tentative D call: TRBD2 (5 bases). Sequencing was performed on PBMCs or a T cell subset sorted from them (not recorded which). In DNA, the CDR3 is TGTGCCAGCAGCCCAAGCGGAGATGACACAGATACGCAGTATTTT. It encodes CASSPSGDDTDTQYF.